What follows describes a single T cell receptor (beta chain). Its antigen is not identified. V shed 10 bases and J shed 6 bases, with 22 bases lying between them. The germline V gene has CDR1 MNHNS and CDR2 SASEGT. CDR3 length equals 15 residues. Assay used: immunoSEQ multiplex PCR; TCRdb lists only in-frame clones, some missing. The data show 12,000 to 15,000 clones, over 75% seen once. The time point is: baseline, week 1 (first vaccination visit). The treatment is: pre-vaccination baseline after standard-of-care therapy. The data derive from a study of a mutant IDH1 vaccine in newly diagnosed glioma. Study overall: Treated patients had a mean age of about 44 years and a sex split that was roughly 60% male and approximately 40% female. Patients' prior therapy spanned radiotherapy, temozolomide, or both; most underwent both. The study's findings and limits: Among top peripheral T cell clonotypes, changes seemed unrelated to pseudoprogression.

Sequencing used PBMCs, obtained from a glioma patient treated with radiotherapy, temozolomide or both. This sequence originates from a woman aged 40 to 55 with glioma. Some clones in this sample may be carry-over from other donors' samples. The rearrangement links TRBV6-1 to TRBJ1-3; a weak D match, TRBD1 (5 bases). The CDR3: CAIRAGRGFENTIYF. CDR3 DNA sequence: TGTGCCATCAGGGCGGGCCGGGGTTTCGAAAACACCATATATTTT.